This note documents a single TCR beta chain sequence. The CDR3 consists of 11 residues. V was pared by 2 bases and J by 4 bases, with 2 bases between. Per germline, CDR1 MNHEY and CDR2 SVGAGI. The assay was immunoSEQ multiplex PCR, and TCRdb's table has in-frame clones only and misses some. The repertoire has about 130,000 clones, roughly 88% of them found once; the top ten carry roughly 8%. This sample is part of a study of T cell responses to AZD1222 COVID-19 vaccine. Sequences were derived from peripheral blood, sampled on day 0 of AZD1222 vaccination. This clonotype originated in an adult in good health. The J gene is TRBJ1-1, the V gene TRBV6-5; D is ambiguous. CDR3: CASSYRTEAFF. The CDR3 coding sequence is TGTGCCAGCAGTTACCGCACTGAAGCTTTCTTT.